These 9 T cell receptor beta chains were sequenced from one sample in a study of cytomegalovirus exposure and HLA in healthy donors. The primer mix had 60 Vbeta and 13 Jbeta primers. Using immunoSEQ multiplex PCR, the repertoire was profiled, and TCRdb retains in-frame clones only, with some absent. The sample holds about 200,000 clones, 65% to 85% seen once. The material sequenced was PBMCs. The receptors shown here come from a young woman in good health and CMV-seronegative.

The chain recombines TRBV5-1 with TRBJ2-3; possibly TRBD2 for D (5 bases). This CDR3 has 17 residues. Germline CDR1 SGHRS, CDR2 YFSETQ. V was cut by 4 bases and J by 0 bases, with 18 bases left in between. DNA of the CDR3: TGCGCCAGCAGCCCCCGCAGCGGAAATCCTAGCACAGATACGCAGTATTTT. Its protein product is CASSPRSGNPSTDTQYF.

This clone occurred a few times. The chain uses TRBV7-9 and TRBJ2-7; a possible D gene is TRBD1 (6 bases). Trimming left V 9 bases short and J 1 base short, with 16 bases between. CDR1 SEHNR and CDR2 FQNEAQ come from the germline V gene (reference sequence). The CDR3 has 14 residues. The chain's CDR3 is CASSRSGESYEQYF. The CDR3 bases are TGTGCCAGTTCAAGATCAGGGGAATCCTACGAGCAGTACTTC.

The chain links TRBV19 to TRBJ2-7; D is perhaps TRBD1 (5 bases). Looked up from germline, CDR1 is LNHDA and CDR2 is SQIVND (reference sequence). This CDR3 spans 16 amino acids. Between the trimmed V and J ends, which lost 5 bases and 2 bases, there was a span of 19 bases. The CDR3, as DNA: TGTGCCAGTAGTCCCCTGAAGGGGTTCCCTACCTACGAGCAGTACTTC. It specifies CASSPLKGFPTYEQYF.

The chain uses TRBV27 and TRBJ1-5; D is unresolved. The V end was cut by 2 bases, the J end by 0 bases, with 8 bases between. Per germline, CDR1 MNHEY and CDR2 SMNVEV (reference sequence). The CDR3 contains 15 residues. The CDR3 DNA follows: TGTGCCAGCAGTTTAGCGGGCTCTAGCAATCAGCCCCAGCATTTT. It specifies CASSLAGSSNQPQHF.

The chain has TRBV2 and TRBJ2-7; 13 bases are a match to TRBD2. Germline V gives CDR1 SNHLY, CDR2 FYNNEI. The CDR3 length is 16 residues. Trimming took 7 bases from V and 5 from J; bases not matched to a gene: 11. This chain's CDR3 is CASTERTSGSVNEQYF. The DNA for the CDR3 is TGTGCCAGCACCGAACGGACTAGCGGGAGCGTCAACGAGCAGTACTTC.

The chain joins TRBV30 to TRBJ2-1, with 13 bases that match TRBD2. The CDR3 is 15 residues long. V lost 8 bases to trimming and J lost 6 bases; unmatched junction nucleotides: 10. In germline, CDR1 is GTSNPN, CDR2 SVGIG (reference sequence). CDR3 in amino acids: CAVGAGLAGVNEQFF. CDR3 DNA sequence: TGTGCCGTTGGGGCAGGACTAGCGGGGGTCAATGAGCAGTTCTTC.

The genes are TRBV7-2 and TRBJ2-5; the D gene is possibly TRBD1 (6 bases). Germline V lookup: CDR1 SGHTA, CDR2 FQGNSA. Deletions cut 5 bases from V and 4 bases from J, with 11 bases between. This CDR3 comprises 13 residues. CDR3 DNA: TGTGCCAGCAGCGGACAGTTCCGAGAGACCCAGTACTTC. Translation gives CASSGQFRETQYF.

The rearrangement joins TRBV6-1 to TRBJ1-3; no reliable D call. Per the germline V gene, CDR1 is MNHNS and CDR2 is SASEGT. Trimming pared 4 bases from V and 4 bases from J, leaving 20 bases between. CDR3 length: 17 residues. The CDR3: CASSGTWFMLAGNTIYF. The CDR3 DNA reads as TGTGCCAGCAGTGGAACTTGGTTTATGCTAGCGGGAAACACCATATATTTT.

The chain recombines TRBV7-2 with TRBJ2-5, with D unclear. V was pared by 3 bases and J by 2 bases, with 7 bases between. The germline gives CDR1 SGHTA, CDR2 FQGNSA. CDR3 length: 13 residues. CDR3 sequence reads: CASSFSRQETQYF. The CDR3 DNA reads TGTGCCAGCAGCTTCAGCAGGCAAGAGACCCAGTACTTC.